The clone carrying this TCR beta chain was observed a single time. The data derive from a study of control samples from healthy donors and cancer patients. Germline CDR1 and CDR2: SEHNR and FQNEAQ (reference sequence). With 5 bases removed from V and 4 bases from J, the gap between germline ends came to 15 bases. The CDR3 is made up of 15 amino acids. Repertoires were generated with immunoSEQ multiplex PCR, while TCRdb's copy carries only in-frame clones and drops some. The table shows over 100,000 clones, with about 91% occurring only once. The receptor was isolated from a man aged 40-49 years in good health. The chain employs TRBV7-9 and TRBJ1-3, with TRBD1 as a possible D gene (6 bases). Material: blood. The CDR3 loop reads CASSASTGLGNTIYF. In DNA form, the CDR3 reads TGTGCCAGCAGCGCCTCTACAGGGCTCGGAAACACCATATATTTT. The full variable domain, in which reference TRBV7-9 and TRBJ1-3 provide the parts outside the CDR3, is DTGVSQNPRHKITKRGQNVTFRCDPISEHNRLYWYRQTLGQGPEFLTYFQNEAQLEKSRLLSDRFSAERPKGSFSTLEIQRTEQGDSAMYLCASSASTGLGNTIYFGEGSWLTVV.